The 28 T cell receptor beta chains given below trace back to one sample, sequenced in a study of regulatory T cells in long-lasting Graves disease. Specified time point: newly diagnosed GD, antithyroid drugs for less than 3 months. RNA extracted from PBMCs served as the sequencing template. iRepertoire HTBI primers and Arm-PCR of CDR3 regions built TCR beta libraries. TCRdb re-derived calls from the multiplex PCR reads in MiXCR, one entry per CDR3 protein. The table includes roughly 560,000 distinct CDR3 sequences, around 13% detected once. In addition, the sample was reused for a study of T cells in Graves' hyperthyroidism and ophthalmopathy.

Material: peripheral blood mononuclear cells (PBMCs), obtained at new diagnosis, from a patient treated with antithyroid drugs. The origin of the receptors is a woman aged 30 to 39 with Graves disease.

This clonotype was counted at least ten times. The chain has TRBV7-9 and TRBJ1-1; D might be TRBD1 (5 bases). The CDR3 covers 13 residues. Trimming shortened V by 5 bases and J by 8 bases, and 15 bases separated the two germline ends. The germline CDR1 and CDR2 sequences are SEHNR and FQNEAQ (reference sequence). CDR3 in amino acids: CASSPRLGVEAFF. Written as DNA, the CDR3 is TGTGCCAGCAGCCCCCGTTTGGGGGTCGAAGCTTTCTTT.

This clonotype appeared many times. The chain links TRBV5-6 to TRBJ2-3; D call uncertain. V shed 0 bases and J shed 2 bases, with 7 bases lying between them. There are 14 residues in the CDR3. Looked up from germline, CDR1 is SGHDT and CDR2 is YYEEEE. This CDR3 is CASSLAVPTDTQYF. CDR3 DNA sequence: TGTGCCAGCAGCTTGGCGGTCCCCACAGATACGCAGTATTTT.

This clonotype has only a few counts. The genes are TRBV11-2 and TRBJ2-3; D is perhaps TRBD1 (6 bases). Germline assignment: CDR1 SGHAT and CDR2 FQNNGV. The CDR3 runs 17 residues. V dropped 5 bases and J dropped 3 bases, with 21 bases sitting between them. CDR3 nucleotides: TGTGCCAGCAGCCTAAATCCTACAGGGATTGGGACAGATACGCAGTATTTT. Protein product: CASSLNPTGIGTDTQYF.

This clonotype was counted ten times or more. The chain recombines TRBV7-2 with TRBJ1-2; 7 bases match TRBD1. The CDR3 has 16 amino acids. V shed 1 base and J 2 bases; nucleotides not matched to a gene: 7. In germline, CDR1 is SGHTA, CDR2 FQGNSA. The CDR3, as DNA: TGTGCCAGCAGCTTAGGGGACAGTTTCTCAAACTATGGCTACACCTTC. Translated: CASSLGDSFSNYGYTF. Full variable domain (missing parts from reference TRBV7-2 and TRBJ1-2): GAGVSQSPSNKVTEKGKDVELRCDPISGHTALYWYRQSLGQGLEFLIYFQGNSAPDKSGLPSDRFSAERTGGSVSTLTIQRTQQEDSAVYLCASSLGDSFSNYGYTFGSGTRLTVV.

A few counts support this clonotype. This chain connects TRBV7-2 to TRBJ2-3, with D possibly TRBD2 on 5 matching bases. V was clipped by 5 bases and J by 6 bases, with 15 bases between them. The CDR3 runs to 14 residues. CDR1 and CDR2 (germline): SGHTA, FQGNSA. CDR3 sequence (DNA): TGTGCCAGCAGCCGGCCAAGAGGCGGGGATACGCAGTATTTT. Amino acid sequence: CASSRPRGGDTQYF.

The V and J genes are TRBV24-1 and TRBJ2-7; 7 nucleotides match TRBD1. CDR3 size: 15 residues. Germline V gene data show CDR1 as KGHDR and CDR2 as SFDVKD. With 3 bases clipped from V and 5 bases from J, the junction kept 9 bases outside the gene matches. Here the CDR3 DNA reads TGTGCCACCAGTGATCCCCGGGACAGTAAAGACGAGCAGTACTTC. This codes for CATSDPRDSKDEQYF.

This clonotype was detected ten times or more. The chain combines TRBV5-1 with TRBJ1-2, with 7 bases matching TRBD1. J was trimmed by 5 bases and V by 0 bases; bases with no gene match: 7. Germline CDR1 SGHRS, CDR2 YFSETQ. The CDR3 length is 15 residues. The CDR3 reads CASSLAWDRRYGYTF. Written as DNA, the CDR3 is TGCGCCAGCAGCTTGGCTTGGGACAGAAGATATGGCTACACCTTC.

This clonotype was observed many times. The chain carries TRBV7-2 and TRBJ2-1; 7 positions agree with TRBD2. J gave up 2 bases and V 2 bases, and 3 bases lay outside the gene matches. There are 15 residues in the CDR3. The germline gives CDR1 SGHTA, CDR2 FQGNSA. The DNA of the CDR3 is TGTGCCAGCAGCTTAAGTCGGGAGGCCTACAATGAGCAGTTCTTC. Residues: CASSLSREAYNEQFF.

This chain links TRBV4-3 with TRBJ1-1; no clear D gene. Trimming pared 0 bases from V and 4 bases from J, leaving 9 bases between. Germline lookup yields CDR1 LGHNA and CDR2 YSLEER. This CDR3 has 14 residues. The chain's CDR3 is CASSQEIMGTEAFF. The DNA for the CDR3 is TGCGCCAGCAGCCAAGAAATAATGGGCACTGAAGCTTTCTTT.

This clonotype was detected many times. V gene TRBV7-9 combines with J gene TRBJ2-2; D gene ambiguous. The CDR3 spans 13 residues. Trimming left V 5 bases short and J 2 bases short, with 6 bases between. The germline V gene has CDR1 SEHNR and CDR2 FQNEAQ (reference sequence). DNA of the CDR3: TGTGCCAGCAGCCCCGTCAACACCGGGGAGCTGTTTTTT. It specifies CASSPVNTGELFF.

The chain has TRBV6-2 or TRBV6-3 and TRBJ1-2, with TRBD1 matching over 8 bases. V shed 6 bases, J shed 2 bases, and the junction held 5 bases outside the gene matches. The CDR3 has 14 amino acids. The germline gives CDR1 MNHEY, CDR2 SVGEGT. Here the CDR3 DNA reads TGTGCCAGCAGGAAACAGGGGGTCAACTATGGCTACACCTTC. As protein: CASRKQGVNYGYTF.

This clonotype occurred many times. J is TRBJ2-1 and V is TRBV27, with 7 bases identical to TRBD2. Germline V gives CDR1 MNHEY, CDR2 SMNVEV (reference sequence). The V gene end was trimmed by 1 base and the J gene end by 6 bases; junction bases not matched to a gene: 0. The CDR3 extends over 13 amino acids. CDR3 region: CASSLWGGNEQFF. The CDR3 nucleotides read TGTGCCAGCAGTTTATGGGGGGGCAATGAGCAGTTCTTC.

The gene calls are TRBV20-1 and TRBJ1-1, with TRBD1 matching 7 bases. The V and J ends lost 5 bases and 8 bases, in that order; junction bases with no gene match: 8. Germline lookup yields CDR1 DFQATT and CDR2 SNEGSKA (reference sequence). This CDR3 contains 12 residues. CDR3 in amino acids: CSAAEGAREAFF. In nucleotides, the CDR3 is TGCAGTGCTGCAGAGGGGGCGCGGGAAGCTTTCTTT.

This clonotype has just a few counts. Here the CDR3 reads CASSLDGLSDYGYTF. The CDR3 coding sequence is TGCGCCAGCAGCTTGGATGGTTTGTCAGACTATGGCTACACCTTC. The rearrangement links TRBV5-1 to TRBJ1-2, with unresolved D. Looked up from germline, CDR1 is SGHRS and CDR2 is YFSETQ. The CDR3 consists of 15 residues. V dropped 0 bases and J dropped 3 bases, with 12 bases sitting between them.

This clonotype came up once. Being one base from a much bigger clone, this may be a read error. As DNA, the CDR3 is TGTGCCAGCAGCCCTCAGGGGCACGTAAATAGTTCACCCCTCCACTTT. It translates to CASSPQGHVNSSPLHF. This chain connects TRBV7-2 to TRBJ1-6; weak D call: TRBD1 (6 bases). The germline V gene encodes CDR1 SGHTA and CDR2 FQGNSA. The V gene lost 5 bases and the J gene lost 9 bases, with 20 bases spanning the gap. CDR3 size: 16 residues.

The CDR3 sequence: CASSLGGQGPGELFF. DNA for the CDR3: TGTGCCAGCAGCTTAGGTGGACAGGGCCCCGGGGAGCTGTTTTTT. The chain employs TRBV11-3 and TRBJ2-2; 8 bases agree with TRBD1. V lost 1 base and J lost 6; bases outside the gene matches: 4. Germline loops: CDR1 SGHNT, CDR2 YENEEA. This CDR3 region has 15 residues.

Only a few counts were recorded for this clonotype. V usage is TRBV13 and J usage is TRBJ2-1, with 7 positions matching TRBD2. Trimming cost V 8 bases and J 6 bases; bases outside gene matches: 10. Germline lookup yields CDR1 PRHDT and CDR2 FYEKMQ (reference sequence). The CDR3 has 14 residues. CDR3 DNA: TGTGCCAGCGGGGAGGGTTTGGCGGGCAATGAGCAGTTCTTC. Protein sequence: CASGEGLAGNEQFF.

Remarks on this clonotype: Compared with germline, one end of the junction differs, possibly owing to a read error. The gene calls are TRBV7-2 and TRBJ1-1; D gene ambiguous. Germline V CDR1 and CDR2: SGHTA, FQGNSA. The CDR3 length is 12 residues. The CDR3 region has the DNA TGCGCCAGCAGCATCGGCGGTGGCGAAGCTTTCTTT. Residues: CASSIGGGEAFF.

This clonotype has just a few counts. The gene calls are TRBV7-9 and TRBJ2-5, with D possibly TRBD2 on 5 matching bases. The CDR3 spans 15 residues. V dropped 3 bases and J dropped 5 bases, with 16 bases sitting between them. Germline V gene lookup returns CDR1 SEHNR and CDR2 FQNEAQ (reference sequence). CDR3 amino acids: CASSFGTSTRETQYF. The CDR3 nucleotides are TGTGCCAGCAGCTTCGGAACTAGTACGAGGGAGACCCAGTACTTC.

This clonotype was observed at least ten times. This rearrangement joins TRBV11-2 to TRBJ2-1; maybe TRBD2 (6 bases). Germline assignment: CDR1 SGHAT and CDR2 FQNNGV. The CDR3 extends over 16 amino acids. V lost 4 bases, J lost 7 bases, and 20 bases lay in between. Here the CDR3 reads CASSSPESGVGNEQFF. The CDR3 DNA reads TGTGCCAGCAGCTCACCTGAGTCGGGAGTCGGTAATGAGCAGTTCTTC. The full variable domain, in which reference TRBV11-2 and TRBJ2-1 provide the parts outside the CDR3, is EAGVAQSPRYKIIEKRQSVAFWCNPISGHATLYWYQQILGQGPKLLIQFQNNGVVDDSQLPKDRFSAERLKGVDSTLKIQPAKLEDSAVYLCASSSPESGVGNEQFFGPGTRLTVL.

In its sample, this clonotype was seen many times. The CDR3 is CASSPRLGGGSPLHF. The CDR3 DNA is TGTGCCAGCAGCCCCCGGCTTGGGGGTGGATCACCCCTCCACTTT. This chain uses TRBV6-1 with TRBJ1-6, with D possibly TRBD1 on 5 matching bases. Germline V lookup: CDR1 MNHNS, CDR2 SASEGT. This CDR3 is 15 amino acids long. Trimming pared 6 bases from V and 10 bases from J, leaving 19 bases between.

This clonotype appeared many times. CDR3 DNA sequence: TGTGCCAGCAGTGCCCTCGGCCCGAACACTGAAGCTTTCTTT. Protein: CASSALGPNTEAFF. V is TRBV6-1 and J is TRBJ1-1; D unclear. Trimming removed 4 bases at V and 1 base at J, with 10 bases between. The CDR3 covers 14 residues. Germline CDR1 and CDR2: MNHNS and SASEGT.

This clonotype was recorded a few times. The chain carries TRBV15 and TRBJ2-1, with 11 bases lining up with TRBD2. This CDR3 contains 16 residues. Germline V gene lookup returns CDR1 LNHNV and CDR2 YYDKDF (reference sequence). Unmatched junction bases numbered 8, after V lost 0 bases and J lost 10 bases. The CDR3 reads CATSRDGTSGSWEQFF. The DNA of the CDR3 is TGTGCCACCAGCAGAGATGGGACTAGCGGATCGTGGGAGCAGTTCTTC. The whole variable domain, remainder taken from reference TRBV15 and TRBJ2-1, is DAMVIQNPRYQVTQFGKPVTLSCSQTLNHNVMYWYQQKSSQAPKLLFHYYDKDFNNEADTPDNFQSRRPNTSFCFLDIRSPGLGDTAMYLCATSRDGTSGSWEQFFGPGTRLTVL.

This clonotype has a count of ten or more. The V and J genes are TRBV13 and TRBJ2-7, with D unresolved. The CDR3 length is 11 residues. The germline V gene encodes CDR1 PRHDT and CDR2 FYEKMQ (reference sequence). Between the trimmed V and J ends, which lost 2 bases and 6 bases, there was a span of 5 bases. The DNA for the CDR3 is TGTGCCAGCAGCTTAATGGGCGAGCAGTACTTC. Its protein is CASSLMGEQYF.

The table lists this clonotype with many counts. V gene TRBV24-1 combines with J gene TRBJ2-1; 7 bases fit TRBD2. The CDR3 totals 15 residues. Per the germline V gene, CDR1 is KGHDR and CDR2 is SFDVKD. The J segment lost 6 bases and the V segment lost 4 bases, leaving 8 bases of the junction unmatched. As DNA, the CDR3 is TGTGCCACCAGTGAAGGAGCGGGAATCGCCAATGAGCAGTTCTTC. It codes for CATSEGAGIANEQFF.

This clonotype showed up many times. This chain links TRBV20-1 with TRBJ2-1; 7 bases agree with TRBD2. CDR3 length: 15 residues. V shed 5 bases and J 4 bases; nucleotides not matched to a gene: 11. Germline V lookup: CDR1 DFQATT, CDR2 SNEGSKA (reference sequence). CDR3 in DNA: TGCAGTGCTGAGAACCTAGCGGCAGTTTACAATGAGCAGTTCTTC. Amino acid sequence: CSAENLAAVYNEQFF.

The gene calls are TRBV18 and TRBJ1-3; D is ambiguous. CDR1 and CDR2 (germline): KGHSH, LQKENI. This CDR3 region has 13 residues. V lost 3 bases, J lost 3 bases, and 6 bases lay in between. Here the CDR3 DNA reads TGTGCCAGCTCACCGGGAGTTGGAAACACCATATATTTT. This sequence encodes CASSPGVGNTIYF.

The CDR3 protein is CASSPGSYADTQYF. As DNA, the CDR3 is TGTGCCAGCAGCCCCGGGAGTTACGCAGATACGCAGTATTTT. This chain uses TRBV6-1 with TRBJ2-3, with a tentative D call TRBD2 (6 bases). Trimming took 6 bases from V and 4 from J, leaving 14 bases between them. Per germline, CDR1 MNHNS and CDR2 SASEGT. The CDR3 runs to 14 residues.